This TCR beta chain was recorded in a study of blood T cell repertoires in COVID-19. For the study at large: Samples of COVID-19 (acute and convalescent) were obtained from the United States, Italy and Spain. PBMCs, B-cell-depleted T cells, or T cells were the source of the cDNA or gDNA that made up the material.

Original analysis: Estimated nucleated cell counts came from reference gene primer amplification. Repertoires were generated with immunoSEQ multiplex PCR, while TCRdb's copy carries only in-frame clones and drops some. Clonal size and the V and J genes are those of that table, whereas D and trimming came from the DNA. The table lists about 110,000 clones, around 84% of them singletons. CDR3 length equals 16 residues. The germline V and J ends were trimmed by 0 bases and 10 bases, with 16 bases remaining between them. Germline loops: CDR1 MNHEY, CDR2 SMNVEV (reference sequence). The V and J genes are TRBV27 and TRBJ1-6, with a tentative D call TRBD1 (5 bases). Sequences were obtained from peripheral blood. The clonotype was recovered from an elderly woman with active or convalescent COVID-19. CDR3 sequence (DNA): TGTGCCAGCAGTTTATCCCCGAGGCAGGGAGGCTCACCCCTCCACTTT. It encodes CASSLSPRQGGSPLHF.